This TCR beta chain was retrieved from a study of T cell repertoires in cytomegalovirus infection (dated by TCRdb to the late 2010s). General notes on the study: Alongside well-studied HLA-B-restricted epitopes, the peptide stimulations were aimed at recently identified HLA-C-restricted CMV epitopes, whose presentation resists viral immunomodulation. Donor HLA type was relevant to the analysis, as public TCR beta signatures indicated carriage of CMV infection together with the matching HLA type.

The sample's treatment or condition, from its label and the paper: in vitro stimulation with specific CMV peptide epitopes to enrich CMV-specific T cells. In this sample, this clonotype turned up many times. It has no known antigen specificity. Qualities for individual bases were not recorded, and no much larger clone is one base off. Counted from cysteine to phenylalanine, this CDR3 has 22 amino acids. Kept here is only the CDR3 DNA, which spans 66 bases and is read in frame from base 1. CDR1 SGHTA and CDR2 FQGNSA were looked up in the germline V gene. For this chain, trimming is 1 base at the V end and 1 base at the J end, and the number of junction bases without a gene match is 22. The sequencing machine was an Illumina HiSeq 1500. TCRdb trimmed the raw reads at Q25, called clones with MiXCR and kept productive beta chains. CDR3 protein duplicates are merged, each entry listing the most common genes and DNA. Recorded for this sample are 250,000 to 300,000 distinct CDR3 sequences; about 20% of them occurred a single time. The ten largest clonotypes hold about 21% of the sample.

General conclusions and limits of the study: The ex vivo response was dominated by HLA-C-restricted CMV-specific TCR beta clonotypes, which also provided the single most frequent clonotype in two of eight donors. Carriers of CMV infection plus the relevant HLA type were discriminated by the cumulative frequency of public TCR beta family members in the study cohort and in an independent roughly 370-donor cohort.

The material was cultured PBMCs, obtained from culture after CMV antigen stimulation. The TCR sequence derives from a human donor in good health (CMV status not recorded). Some clones in this sample may be carry-over from other donors' samples. The sequence is built from TRBV7-2 and TRBJ2-7; TRBD2 agrees with 10 junctional bases. Here is the DNA: TGTGCCAGCAGCTTAGAAGAATCGACTAGCGGGCTCCCAGCGGTTAGGTCCTACGAGCAGTACTTC. Its protein product is CASSLEESTSGLPAVRSYEQYF. Joined to the reference TRBV7-2 and TRBJ2-7 proteins, this CDR3 gives the full variable domain: GAGVSQSPSNKVTEKGKDVELRCDPISGHTALYWYRQSLGQGLEFLIYFQGNSAPDKSGLPSDRFSAERTGGSVSTLTIQRTQQEDSAVYLCASSLEESTSGLPAVRSYEQYFGPGTRLTVT.